The 18 T cell receptor beta chains listed next were all sequenced from one sample in a study of shared clonotypes between healthy human individuals. TCRdb's table, derived via immunoSEQ multiplex PCR, lists solely in-frame clones and lacks some. The data show approximately 740,000 clones, 74% seen once. The sample comprised memory CD4+ T cells sorted from blood. Documented subset: CD45RA-negative fraction. Source of these receptors: a woman aged 30 to 39 in good health.

This chain joins TRBV28 and TRBJ1-1; D unclear. The length of the CDR3 is 13 residues. Germline lookup yields CDR1 MDHEN and CDR2 SYDVKM. Trimming removed 7 bases from V and 0 bases from J, with 9 bases in between. CDR3 sequence reads: CASTRDLNTEAFF. The CDR3 nucleotides are TGTGCCAGCACCCGAGACCTGAACACTGAAGCTTTCTTT.

This chain connects TRBV19 to TRBJ2-5, with 9 nucleotides matching TRBD2. Germline CDR1 and CDR2: LNHDA and SQIVND (reference sequence). This CDR3 comprises 13 residues. V lost 4 bases and J lost 4; bases outside the gene matches: 1. The DNA for the CDR3 is TGTGCCAGTAGTAGCGGGAGGGGAGAGACCCAGTACTTC. Protein product: CASSSGRGETQYF.

V and J are TRBV6-5 and TRBJ1-3; 7 bases are a match to TRBD1. CDR1 is MNHEY, CDR2 SVGAGI, per germline. The CDR3 runs to 15 residues. Unmatched junction bases numbered 9, after V lost 7 bases and J lost 3 bases. CDR3 loop: CASKRDRVDGNTIYF. CDR3 nucleotide sequence: TGTGCCAGCAAGAGAGACAGGGTGGATGGAAACACCATATATTTT.

Note on this clone: The same CDR3 arises from other DNA sequences in this sample as well. V is TRBV7-2 and J is TRBJ2-1; D may correspond to TRBD1 or TRBD2 (7 bases each). CDR3 size: 15 residues. Germline V gene sequence: CDR1 SGHTA, CDR2 FQGNSA. Trimming took 5 bases from V and 3 from J, leaving 14 bases between them. The CDR3 sequence is CASSPQRDSYNEQFF. In DNA form, the CDR3 reads TGTGCCAGCAGCCCACAGCGGGACAGCTACAATGAGCAGTTCTTC.

The V call is TRBV15, the J call TRBJ2-2; 8 nucleotides align to TRBD1. The CDR3 contains 15 residues. The germline V gene encodes CDR1 LNHNV and CDR2 YYDKDF (reference sequence). V lost 5 bases, J lost 1 base, and 3 bases stayed unmatched. The CDR3 nucleotides read TGTGCCACCAGCGAAGGGACAGGGAACACCGGGGAGCTGTTTTTT. Translation gives CATSEGTGNTGELFF.

The chain carries TRBV29-1 and TRBJ1-2; possible D gene TRBD1, 5 bases. Germline CDR1 reads SQVTM; CDR2 reads ANQGSEA. V was clipped by 2 bases and J by 4 bases, with 14 bases between them. The CDR3 runs 14 residues. The CDR3 region is CSVESRQGGYGYTF. The CDR3 DNA sequence: TGCAGCGTTGAATCCCGGCAGGGTGGCTATGGCTACACCTTC.

This clone was observed a single time. The chain combines TRBV5-1 with TRBJ2-2, with 7 bases lining up with TRBD2. Trimming at V came to 4 bases and at J to 5 bases, leaving 11 bases not matched to a gene. CDR3 length: 16 amino acids. CDR1 and CDR2 from the germline V gene are SGHRS and YFSETQ. The CDR3 is CASSPGGRVGTGELFF. CDR3 coding DNA: TGCGCCAGCAGCCCCGGAGGGAGGGTCGGAACCGGGGAGCTGTTTTTT.

Only a few counts were recorded for this clone. The V gene is TRBV28, the J gene TRBJ2-5, with D possibly being TRBD2 (6 bases). The germline V gene encodes CDR1 MDHEN and CDR2 SYDVKM. The CDR3 sequence is 15 residues long. The V and J ends lost 3 bases and 7 bases respectively, with 18 bases between them. The CDR3: CASSFLGGPGGTQYF. The CDR3 coding sequence is TGTGCCAGCAGTTTCTTGGGGGGACCCGGTGGGACCCAGTACTTC.

The rearrangement joins TRBV7-6 to TRBJ2-3; 10 positions match TRBD2. This CDR3 has 16 amino acids. Germline CDR1 reads SGHVS; CDR2 reads FNYEAQ. The V gene end was trimmed by 2 bases and the J gene end by 4 bases; junction bases not matched to a gene: 6. In nucleotides, the CDR3 is TGTGCCAGCAGCTTACTAGCGGGAGCTGGGCCAGATACGCAGTATTTT. Its translation: CASSLLAGAGPDTQYF.

This sequence joins TRBV6-1 and TRBJ1-1; TRBD1 matches 9 bases. V shed 6 bases, J shed 4 bases, and the junction held 9 bases outside the gene matches. Looked up from germline, CDR1 is MNHNS and CDR2 is SASEGT. This CDR3 region has 15 residues. CDR3 sequence: CASRFVGQGATEAFF. For the CDR3, the DNA is TGTGCCAGCAGATTCGTGGGACAGGGCGCCACTGAAGCTTTCTTT.

The rearrangement uses TRBV5-1 and TRBJ2-1; the D gene is possibly TRBD1 (6 bases). From germline, CDR1 is SGHRS and CDR2 YFSETQ. V dropped 1 base and J dropped 4 bases, with 12 bases sitting between them. The CDR3 is 15 amino acids. The CDR3 coding sequence is TGCGCCAGCAGCTTGTTTCAGGGGCGGTACAATGAGCAGTTCTTC. Encoded protein: CASSLFQGRYNEQFF.

This rearrangement joins TRBV5-6 to TRBJ2-2, with 9 nucleotides matching TRBD2. Germline V gene sequence: CDR1 SGHDT, CDR2 YYEEEE. The CDR3 totals 16 residues. Losses at the gene ends were 5 bases for V and 5 bases for J; bases not matched to a gene: 10. The CDR3 region has the DNA TGTGCCAGCAGGCTGGCTAGCGGGATATTGACCGGGGAGCTGTTTTTT. Protein sequence: CASRLASGILTGELFF.

This clone has ten or more counts. The J gene is TRBJ2-1, the V gene TRBV25-1, with D perhaps being TRBD1 or TRBD2 (5 bases each). V lost 3 bases, J lost 4 bases, and 19 bases lay in between. From germline, CDR1 is MGHDK and CDR2 SYGVNS. The CDR3 spans 17 residues. The CDR3 loop reads CASSDLEGKGRYNEQFF. The CDR3, as DNA: TGTGCCAGCAGTGACCTGGAAGGGAAGGGGAGATACAATGAGCAGTTCTTC.

The chain employs TRBV19 and TRBJ1-3; D gene ambiguous. In germline, CDR1 is LNHDA, CDR2 SQIVND (reference sequence). The CDR3 spans 12 residues. V was clipped by 9 bases and J by 0 bases, with 6 bases between them. The CDR3 region is CASAHSGNTIYF. CDR3 coding DNA: TGTGCCAGCGCACACTCTGGAAACACCATATATTTT.

This chain joins TRBV6-5 and TRBJ2-5; D is uncertain. V lost 6 bases and J lost 5, with 13 bases in between. The CDR3 totals 13 residues. Germline CDR1 is MNHEY and CDR2 is SVGAGI. The CDR3 DNA sequence: TGTGCCAGCAGCACGGCTGGCCGGGAGACCCAGTACTTC. It is translated as CASSTAGRETQYF.

There are a few counts of this clone. V is TRBV4-1 and J is TRBJ1-5; D might be TRBD1 (6 bases). CDR3 length: 14 residues. V lost 6 bases and J lost 4, with 13 bases in between. Germline loops: CDR1 MGHRA, CDR2 YSYEKL. The CDR3, as DNA: TGCGCCAGCAGGCCACAGGGACCTAATCAGCCCCAGCATTTT. It translates to CASRPQGPNQPQHF.

The chain is built from TRBV25-1 and TRBJ2-5; TRBD1 matches 9 bases. Germline values: CDR1 MGHDK, CDR2 SYGVNS. The CDR3 sequence is 15 residues long. The trim removed 1 base at V and 5 bases at J, leaving 5 bases unmatched. The CDR3 nucleotides are TGTGCCAGCAGTGAATCCCGGGACAGGGACGAGACCCAGTACTTC. Translated: CASSESRDRDETQYF.

The V call is TRBV13, the J call TRBJ2-7; 8 nucleotides match TRBD2. After removal of 0 bases from V and 2 bases from J, the junction contained 6 bases not matched to a gene. The CDR3 is 16 amino acids. CDR1 PRHDT and CDR2 FYEKMQ come from the germline V gene (reference sequence). The CDR3 coding sequence is TGTGCCAGCAGCTTAGGCCCTAACGGGAGGGCCTACGAGCAGTACTTC. The encoded protein is CASSLGPNGRAYEQYF.